The rows below give T cell receptor delta chains drawn from one sample of a study of Vγ9Vδ2 T cells in congenital toxoplasmosis. TCRdb made new clone calls on the reads using CATT. The repertoire holds several hundred delta-chain clones, with about 14% as singletons. Sequenced sample: gamma-delta T cells from blood. The receptors come from a child under 10 years old born to a mother with Toxoplasma gondii infection during pregnancy, either congenitally infected or uninfected (not recorded which). The CDR3 runs from the conserved cysteine through the conserved F or W. Fields, in order: V gene, J gene, D gene, CDR3 protein. A D gene is named only where the DNA matches it firmly.

>TRDV1|TRDJ1|TRDD3
CALGDRPPPYIIGLGAEGYTDKLIF